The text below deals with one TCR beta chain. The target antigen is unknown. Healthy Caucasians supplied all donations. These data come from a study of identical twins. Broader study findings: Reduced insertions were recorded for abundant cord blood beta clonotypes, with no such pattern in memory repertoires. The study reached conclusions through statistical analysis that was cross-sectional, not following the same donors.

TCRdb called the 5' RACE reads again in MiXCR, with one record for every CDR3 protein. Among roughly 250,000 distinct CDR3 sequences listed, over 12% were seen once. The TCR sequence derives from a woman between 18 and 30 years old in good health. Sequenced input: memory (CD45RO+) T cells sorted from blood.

The CDR3 sequence: CASSSTEPSGGGELFF. In DNA, the CDR3 is TGTGCCAGCAGCTCGACTGAGCCATCAGGAGGCGGGGAGCTGTTTTTT. The chain combines TRBV5-5 with TRBJ2-2; maybe TRBD2 (5 bases). This CDR3 is built from 16 residues. Between the trimmed V and J ends, which lost 3 bases and 7 bases, there was a span of 19 bases. Germline CDR1 SGHKS, CDR2 YYEKEE (reference sequence).